The rows below give T cell receptor beta chains drawn from one sample of a study of blood T cell repertoires in COVID-19. Sequenced by immunoSEQ multiplex PCR; TCRdb stores in-frame clones only, minus some. This repertoire shows 160,000 or so clones, approximately 92% found once; its top ten account for over 12%. Specimen: peripheral blood. The source of these receptors is a woman in her thirties or forties with acute or convalescent COVID-19. Both conserved end residues are part of each CDR3. D genes are given only for firm matches. Size values are once, few and many counts, or a class for expanded clones, and some rows have none.

D gene: TRBD1; J gene: TRBJ2-5; V gene: TRBV24-1; clone size: .; CDR3 DNA: TGTGCCACCAGTGATGCCACAGGGGGTATCGAGACCCAGTACTTC; CDR3 protein: CATSDATGGIETQYF
D gene: .; J gene: TRBJ1-1; V gene: TRBV20-1; clone size: .; CDR3 DNA: TGCAGTGCTGGACAGCCGACTGAAGCTTTCTTT; CDR3 protein: CSAGQPTEAFF
D gene: .; J gene: TRBJ1-3; V gene: TRBV25-1; clone size: .; CDR3 DNA: TGTGCCAGCAGTGAATCTTTCGCCCTAGGTCCTGGAAACACCATATATTTT; CDR3 protein: CASSESFALGPGNTIYF
D gene: TRBD1; J gene: TRBJ2-1; V gene: TRBV6-5; clone size: .; CDR3 DNA: TGTGCCAGCAAACCCGGACAGGGGAACTTGAATGAGCAGTTCTTC; CDR3 protein: CASKPGQGNLNEQFF
D gene: .; J gene: TRBJ1-2; V gene: TRBV12-3/TRBV12-4; clone size: .; CDR3 DNA: TGTGCCAGCAGAGGGGAGGTTGGCTACACCTTC; CDR3 protein: CASRGEVGYTF
D gene: .; J gene: TRBJ2-4; V gene: TRBV19; clone size: .; CDR3 DNA: TGTGCCAGTAGTATCCTTCGTTTCGGCAAAAACATTCAGTACTTC; CDR3 protein: CASSILRFGKNIQYF
D gene: TRBD1; J gene: TRBJ1-2; V gene: TRBV19; clone size: .; CDR3 DNA: TGTGCCAGTAAACGAGAACCGGGACAGGCTAACTATGGCTACACCTTC; CDR3 protein: CASKREPGQANYGYTF
D gene: .; J gene: TRBJ2-6; V gene: TRBV4-1; clone size: .; CDR3 DNA: TGCGCCAGCAGCCAAGATATGGCAGAGGCAGCCGGGGCCAACGTCCTGACTTTC; CDR3 protein: CASSQDMAEAAGANVLTF
D gene: TRBD2; J gene: TRBJ2-2; V gene: TRBV27; clone size: .; CDR3 DNA: TGTGCCAGCAGGCGTCTAGCGGGGGGTCTATCCGGGGAGCTGTTTTTT; CDR3 protein: CASRRLAGGLSGELFF
D gene: .; J gene: TRBJ2-5; V gene: TRBV15; clone size: .; CDR3 DNA: TGTGCCACCAGCAGAGAACAGGGCCGATACCAAGAGACCCAGTACTTC; CDR3 protein: CATSREQGRYQETQYF
D gene: TRBD1; J gene: TRBJ1-4; V gene: TRBV18; clone size: .; CDR3 DNA: TGTGCCAGCTCACCACGGACAGGGGATGAAAAACTGTTTTTT; CDR3 protein: CASSPRTGDEKLFF
D gene: .; J gene: TRBJ2-2; V gene: TRBV24-1; clone size: .; CDR3 DNA: TGTGCCACCAGGGTCGGAGGGAACACCGGGGAGCTGTTTTTT; CDR3 protein: CATRVGGNTGELFF
D gene: TRBD2; J gene: TRBJ2-1; V gene: TRBV4-1; clone size: .; CDR3 DNA: TGCGCCAGCAGCCAAGGGCCGGGACTAGGGGAAAAGCAGTTCTTC; CDR3 protein: CASSQGPGLGEKQFF
D gene: TRBD1; J gene: TRBJ2-5; V gene: TRBV11-3; clone size: .; CDR3 DNA: TGTGCCAGCAGCTCCGGGACAGGTGTAAGGACCCAGTACTTC; CDR3 protein: CASSSGTGVRTQYF
D gene: .; J gene: TRBJ1-1; V gene: TRBV28; clone size: .; CDR3 DNA: TGTGCCATCTCACTTCGTGGCACTGAAGCTTTCTTT; CDR3 protein: CAISLRGTEAFF
D gene: .; J gene: TRBJ1-2; V gene: TRBV6-1; clone size: .; CDR3 DNA: TGTGCCAGCAGTGAATCTCCCGGACAGCCTTTCTATGGCTACACCTTC; CDR3 protein: CASSESPGQPFYGYTF
D gene: .; J gene: TRBJ2-3; V gene: TRBV5-1; clone size: .; CDR3 DNA: TGCGCCAGCAGCTTTAGGGGTGAGGAAACAGATACGCAGTATTTT; CDR3 protein: CASSFRGEETDTQYF
D gene: TRBD1; J gene: TRBJ2-3; V gene: TRBV9; clone size: .; CDR3 DNA: TGTGCCAGCAGCCCACGGACAGGGGGCGACACAGATACGCAGTATTTT; CDR3 protein: CASSPRTGGDTDTQYF
D gene: TRBD2; J gene: TRBJ2-7; V gene: TRBV6-5; clone size: once; CDR3 DNA: TGTGCCAGCAGTCAATCCGCGGGGGGCGGCGAGCAGTACTTC; CDR3 protein: CASSQSAGGGEQYF
D gene: .; J gene: TRBJ1-5; V gene: TRBV6-5; clone size: .; CDR3 DNA: TGTGCCAGACTGACTGGCAGGGCTCTTCAGCCCCAGCATTTT; CDR3 protein: CARLTGRALQPQHF
D gene: .; J gene: TRBJ2-3; V gene: TRBV7-2; clone size: .; CDR3 DNA: TGTGCCAGCAGCTTAGCTTCGACAGGCACAGGGGATACGCAGTATTTT; CDR3 protein: CASSLASTGTGDTQYF
D gene: TRBD1; J gene: TRBJ1-5; V gene: TRBV28; clone size: .; CDR3 DNA: TGTGCCAGCAGTTCCGGGACAGCTATATTTGGGCCCCAGCATTTT; CDR3 protein: CASSSGTAIFGPQHF
D gene: TRBD1; J gene: TRBJ1-1; V gene: TRBV29-1; clone size: .; CDR3 DNA: TGCAGCGTTGGGGGACAGTTGAACACTGAAGCTTTCTTT; CDR3 protein: CSVGGQLNTEAFF
D gene: TRBD1; J gene: TRBJ1-1; V gene: TRBV5-4; clone size: .; CDR3 DNA: TGTGCCAGCAGCCTGGACAGGGGGAACACTGAAGCTTTCTTT; CDR3 protein: CASSLDRGNTEAFF
D gene: .; J gene: TRBJ2-7; V gene: TRBV24-1; clone size: .; CDR3 DNA: TGTGCCACCAGTATAGGGGACACCAGCTCCTACGAGCAGTACTTC; CDR3 protein: CATSIGDTSSYEQYF
D gene: TRBD1; J gene: TRBJ1-5; V gene: TRBV4-1; clone size: .; CDR3 DNA: TGCGCCAGCAGCCATGGGACAGCTCTCAATCAGCCCCAGCATTTT; CDR3 protein: CASSHGTALNQPQHF
D gene: .; J gene: TRBJ1-4; V gene: TRBV11-2; clone size: .; CDR3 DNA: TGTGCCAGCAGCTTAGTCAACAACAAACTGTTTTTT; CDR3 protein: CASSLVNNKLFF
D gene: .; J gene: TRBJ1-2; V gene: TRBV14; clone size: .; CDR3 DNA: TGTGCCAGCAGCCGCGATATTAACTATGGCTACACCTTC; CDR3 protein: CASSRDINYGYTF
D gene: .; J gene: TRBJ2-7; V gene: TRBV18; clone size: .; CDR3 DNA: TGTGCCAGCTCTTGGGGAGACGAGCAGTACTTC; CDR3 protein: CASSWGDEQYF
D gene: .; J gene: TRBJ2-6; V gene: TRBV4-2; clone size: .; CDR3 DNA: TGTGCCAGCAGCGACAGAAAGTCTGGGGCCAACGTCCTGACTTTC; CDR3 protein: CASSDRKSGANVLTF
D gene: TRBD1; J gene: TRBJ1-1; V gene: TRBV18; clone size: .; CDR3 DNA: TGTGCCAGCTCACCATTAGGGACAGGGAGTTCCACTGAAGCTTTCTTT; CDR3 protein: CASSPLGTGSSTEAFF
D gene: .; J gene: TRBJ2-7; V gene: TRBV9; clone size: .; CDR3 DNA: TGTGCCAGCAGCGTAGCTGAGGCCCCAACCTACGAGCAGTACTTC; CDR3 protein: CASSVAEAPTYEQYF
D gene: TRBD2; J gene: TRBJ2-7; V gene: TRBV25-1; clone size: .; CDR3 DNA: TGTGCCAGCAGTGAATTTTATGTTTTTGGCGGGGGGGCTTACGAGCAGTACTTC; CDR3 protein: CASSEFYVFGGGAYEQYF
D gene: TRBD1; J gene: TRBJ2-6; V gene: TRBV19; clone size: .; CDR3 DNA: TGTGCCAGTAGCCCTGGACAGGGGGCCATACGAGCTTTC; CDR3 protein: CASSPGQGAIRAF
D gene: .; J gene: TRBJ1-1; V gene: TRBV30; clone size: .; CDR3 DNA: TGTGCCTGGAGTGCAGGGCCTGAAGCTTTCTTT; CDR3 protein: CAWSAGPEAFF
D gene: .; J gene: TRBJ2-7; V gene: TRBV11-2; clone size: .; CDR3 DNA: TGTGCCAGCAGCTTAGCAGGTGGTAGCTCCTACGAGCAGTACTTC; CDR3 protein: CASSLAGGSSYEQYF
D gene: .; J gene: TRBJ2-6; V gene: TRBV15; clone size: .; CDR3 DNA: TGTGCCACCAGCCCCCTATGGACAGTAGAAGGGTCTGGGGCCAACGTCCTGACTTTC; CDR3 protein: CATSPLWTVEGSGANVLTF
D gene: .; J gene: TRBJ2-7; V gene: TRBV5-6; clone size: .; CDR3 DNA: TGTGCCAGCAGCTTGACGGTTCGCGAGCAGTACTTC; CDR3 protein: CASSLTVREQYF
D gene: TRBD1; J gene: TRBJ2-3; V gene: TRBV27; clone size: .; CDR3 DNA: TGTGCCAGCAGACGGGCCGGGACAGTAATCACAGATACGCAGTATTTT; CDR3 protein: CASRRAGTVITDTQYF
D gene: TRBD1; J gene: TRBJ2-1; V gene: TRBV2; clone size: .; CDR3 DNA: TGTGCCAGCAGCCTCGGGACAGTCAATGAGCAGTTCTTC; CDR3 protein: CASSLGTVNEQFF
D gene: .; J gene: TRBJ1-6; V gene: TRBV7-6; clone size: .; CDR3 DNA: TGTGCCAGCAGCTTAGGGACAGACTATAATTCACCCCTCCACTTT; CDR3 protein: CASSLGTDYNSPLHF
D gene: .; J gene: TRBJ1-6; V gene: TRBV7-9; clone size: .; CDR3 DNA: TGTGCCAGCAGCCTAAGATTGGATTCACCCCTCCACTTT; CDR3 protein: CASSLRLDSPLHF
D gene: .; J gene: TRBJ1-1; V gene: TRBV2; clone size: .; CDR3 DNA: TGTCTGTGCCAGCGGGAAAGGGAAGAGGGAGCTTTCTTT; CDR3 protein: CLCQREREEGAFF
D gene: .; J gene: TRBJ2-7; V gene: TRBV5-1; clone size: few; CDR3 DNA: TGCGCCAGCAGCTTGGGTCGGGACTACGAGCAGTACTTC; CDR3 protein: CASSLGRDYEQYF
D gene: .; J gene: TRBJ2-1; V gene: TRBV9; clone size: .; CDR3 DNA: TGTGCCAGCAGCGTAGGGGGGACACCTAATGAGCAGTTCTTC; CDR3 protein: CASSVGGTPNEQFF
D gene: TRBD1; J gene: TRBJ2-7; V gene: TRBV2; clone size: .; CDR3 DNA: TGTGCCAGCAGGCCCGGAGCGGGACAGGGCTCCTACGAGCAGTACTTC; CDR3 protein: CASRPGAGQGSYEQYF
D gene: TRBD1; J gene: TRBJ2-7; V gene: TRBV29-1; clone size: .; CDR3 DNA: TGCAGCGTTGTCGGCCCCGACAGGGTTGGGACCTACGAGCAGTACTTC; CDR3 protein: CSVVGPDRVGTYEQYF
D gene: .; J gene: TRBJ2-1; V gene: TRBV5-1; clone size: .; CDR3 DNA: TGCGCCAGCAGCTTGGACGGCAGGGGAGTGGATGAGCAGTTCTTC; CDR3 protein: CASSLDGRGVDEQFF
D gene: .; J gene: TRBJ1-1; V gene: TRBV5-1; clone size: .; CDR3 DNA: TGCGCCAGCAGCTTGGCAGGACAATGGAACACTGAAGCTTTCTTT; CDR3 protein: CASSLAGQWNTEAFF
D gene: .; J gene: TRBJ2-7; V gene: TRBV5-6; clone size: .; CDR3 DNA: TGTGCCAGCAGCTTGGAGGGGTTCGACTACGAGCAGTACTTC; CDR3 protein: CASSLEGFDYEQYF
D gene: .; J gene: TRBJ2-7; V gene: TRBV19; clone size: .; CDR3 DNA: TGTGCCAGTCGCCCCCAGGGGAGCTCCTACGAGCAGTACTTC; CDR3 protein: CASRPQGSSYEQYF
D gene: .; J gene: TRBJ2-5; V gene: TRBV4-1; clone size: .; CDR3 DNA: TGCGCCAGCAGCCTCTGGCAGCAAGAGACCCAGTACTTC; CDR3 protein: CASSLWQQETQYF
D gene: TRBD1; J gene: TRBJ1-2; V gene: TRBV7-6; clone size: .; CDR3 DNA: TGTGCCAGCAGCCCTGCGGAAGGGGGCGCAAATGGCTACACCTTC; CDR3 protein: CASSPAEGGANGYTF
D gene: TRBD1; J gene: TRBJ1-5; V gene: TRBV13; clone size: .; CDR3 DNA: TGTGCCAGCAGCTTAAAAGGGGGCGTTCAGCCCCAGCATTTT; CDR3 protein: CASSLKGGVQPQHF
D gene: TRBD2; J gene: TRBJ2-7; V gene: TRBV7-8; clone size: .; CDR3 DNA: TGTGCCAGCAGCTTAGTGGCTAGCGGAACCTACGAGCAGTACTTC; CDR3 protein: CASSLVASGTYEQYF
D gene: TRBD2; J gene: TRBJ2-6; V gene: TRBV5-4; clone size: .; CDR3 DNA: TGTGCCAGCAGCTTGAAGCCTAGCGGGGGCTCCGGGGCCAACGTCCTGACTTTC; CDR3 protein: CASSLKPSGGSGANVLTF
D gene: .; J gene: TRBJ1-4; V gene: TRBV7-9; clone size: .; CDR3 DNA: TGTGCCAGCCGCACGACACAGGGAATTAATGAAAAACTGTTTTTT; CDR3 protein: CASRTTQGINEKLFF
D gene: TRBD1; J gene: TRBJ2-2; V gene: TRBV9; clone size: .; CDR3 DNA: TGTGCCAGCAGCGAGACGACAGGGGCGAACACCGGGGAGCTGTTTTTT; CDR3 protein: CASSETTGANTGELFF
D gene: TRBD2; J gene: TRBJ2-7; V gene: TRBV29-1; clone size: .; CDR3 DNA: TGCAGCGTTGAGTTGGTGTTCGGAAAACTAGCGGGATTCTACGAGCAGTACTTC; CDR3 protein: CSVELVFGKLAGFYEQYF